This T cell receptor (beta chain) is from a study of OX40 agonist ivuxolimab in advanced cancers. In regard to this clone: The antigen is not known.

Regarding the study as a whole: Not determined was the antigen specificity of the expanded peripheral T cells.

Clones were read by immunoSEQ multiplex PCR, and TCRdb kept only the in-frame ones, dropping some. The repertoire holds tens of thousands of clones, with about 83% as singletons. The source is an adult with an advanced solid tumor such as melanoma, head and neck, liver or kidney cancer. Source: CD4+ or CD8+ T cells sorted from blood, taken in a trial of the OX40 agonist ivuxolimab.

CDR3 sequence: CASSVGTTLTDTQYF. Here the CDR3 DNA reads TGTGCCAGCAGCGTAGGGACTACCCTCACAGATACGCAGTATTTT. V is TRBV9 and J is TRBJ2-3; tentatively, D is TRBD2 (6 bases). CDR3 length: 15 amino acids. Deletions cut 0 bases from V and 2 bases from J, with 10 bases between. Per germline, CDR1 SGDLS and CDR2 YYNGEE.